One and the same sample provided the 8 T cell receptor beta chains below, sequenced in a study of blood T cell repertoires in COVID-19 (dated by TCRdb to 2020 to 2021). The library was produced with the immunoSEQ multiplex PCR assay. Drawn from immuneACCESS, this table holds only the in-frame rearrangements with V and J called that TCRdb kept. Clones are partly lost; checked studies trace under half to an unresolved V gene and leave the rest unexplained. The sample records some 220,000 clones, around 80% of which are singletons. Together, the top ten hold roughly 1.2% of the sample. Sequencing input: peripheral blood. The receptor source for this set is a woman aged 30 to 39 with COVID-19, enrolled during active disease.

This chain links TRBV7-9 with TRBJ2-2, with D maybe TRBD1 (6 bases). Germline CDR1 is SEHNR and CDR2 is FQNEAQ (reference sequence). CDR3 length equals 15 residues. The ends were cut back, 5 bases at V and 0 bases at J, with 10 bases in the middle. The CDR3 coding sequence is TGTGCCAGCAGCCCAGGGGACCCGAACACCGGGGAGCTGTTTTTT. Translating it yields CASSPGDPNTGELFF.

The CDR3 coding sequence is TGTGCCAGCAGTCTGACAGGGCCGAATGAAAAACTGTTTTTT. Amino acids: CASSLTGPNEKLFF. This rearrangement joins TRBV6-5 to TRBJ1-4; 7 nucleotides line up with TRBD1. Germline V gene lookup returns CDR1 MNHEY and CDR2 SVGAGI. The CDR3 spans 14 residues. Trimming cost V 5 bases and J 5 bases; bases outside gene matches: 5.

The chain has TRBV7-9 and TRBJ2-5, with D uncertain. Germline lookup yields CDR1 SEHNR and CDR2 FQNEAQ (reference sequence). This CDR3 spans 14 amino acids. Between the trimmed V and J ends, which lost 5 bases and 2 bases, there was a span of 12 bases. The CDR3 DNA reads as TGTGCCAGCAGCGCCCTGAGTGCTCAAGAGACCCAGTACTTC. Translation: CASSALSAQETQYF.

In regard to this clone: Compared with germline, one end of the junction differs, possibly owing to a read error. The chain combines TRBV6-2 or TRBV6-3 with TRBJ1-5, with D possibly matching TRBD1 (5 bases). This CDR3 has 14 residues. Germline V lookup: CDR1 MNHEY, CDR2 SVGEGT. CDR3 sequence reads: CASSYGWGNEPQHF. The DNA of the CDR3 is TGTGCCAGCAGTTACGGGTGGGGCAATGAGCCCCAGCATTTT.

CDR3 in DNA: TGTGCCAGCAGCCCGGGGACAGTCTCCTACGAGCAGTACTTC. Translation gives CASSPGTVSYEQYF. The V call is TRBV7-8, the J call TRBJ2-7; 7 nucleotides line up with TRBD1. This CDR3 spans 14 amino acids. The V gene end was trimmed by 5 bases and the J gene end by 0 bases; junction bases not matched to a gene: 4. Per germline, CDR1 SGHVS and CDR2 FQNEAQ.

The gene calls are TRBV29-1 and TRBJ1-5; D possibly corresponds to TRBD1 (6 bases). V lost 3 bases and J 4 bases, leaving 13 bases between the germline ends. The CDR3 contains 14 residues. The germline V gene encodes CDR1 SQVTM and CDR2 ANQGSEA. CDR3 loop: CSVDTGLGNQPQHF. The CDR3 DNA reads TGCAGCGTTGACACAGGGTTGGGTAATCAGCCCCAGCATTTT.

This rearrangement joins TRBV4-3 to TRBJ2-3, with 7 bases fitting TRBD2. Per the germline V gene, CDR1 is LGHNA and CDR2 is YSLEER. V lost 0 bases to trimming and J lost 3 bases; unmatched junction nucleotides: 9. This CDR3 is 17 amino acids long. This CDR3 reads CASSQEVGGRNTDTQYF. CDR3 nucleotide sequence: TGCGCCAGCAGCCAAGAGGTCGGCGGGAGAAATACAGATACGCAGTATTTT.

This rearrangement joins TRBV19 to TRBJ1-6; D is unresolved. CDR1 and CDR2 from the germline V gene are LNHDA and SQIVND (reference sequence). CDR3 length: 18 residues. Trimming left V 3 bases short and J 0 bases short, with 15 bases between. Here the CDR3 reads CASSIFVAGSSYNSPLHF. CDR3 coding DNA: TGTGCCAGTAGTATTTTCGTCGCCGGGAGCTCCTATAATTCACCCCTCCACTTT.